This paragraph reports one T cell receptor (beta chain). In its sample, this clone was seen a few times. What antigen it recognizes has not been identified. Base quality data are lacking; no much larger clone is found one base away. The sample originates from a study of beta chain features in type 1 diabetes (dated by TCRdb to the late 2010s). The study in broad terms: No differences in mean age, gender distribution, total cell number or subset yield were found between patients and healthy donors. Naive and central memory subsets were obtained from all 30 or so donors, but regulatory and stem cell-like memory subsets were isolated from only 8 patients and roughly eight healthy donors. The study compared TCRB repertoires of sorted circulating CD4+ T cell subsets between recently diagnosed type 1 diabetes patients and matched healthy donors. A total of approximately 100 million sorted cells were examined across all samples, and the number of cells per subset was strongly correlated with RNA yield. On the study overall, not on this receptor specifically: At VDJ recombination sites, type 1 diabetes patients had fewer insertions and more deleted nucleotides, which implies abnormalities in thymic rearrangement. HLA sub-analyses involved small numbers of individuals, so any influence of HLA type on TCRB rearrangement remained unresolved. Shorter templates might be favored by PCR, yet because patient and control samples were amplified and corrected together, any such skew would affect both groups equally. Because cDNA was sequenced instead of genomic DNA, activated cells with high expression could be over-represented, although the groups did not differ in activation or CD3 levels. In all four CD4+ subsets, TCRB CDR3 length was moderately but significantly shorter in type 1 diabetes patients. Naive, central memory and regulatory TCRB repertoires appeared more similar among patients than among healthy donors.

All of the isolated RNA was reverse transcribed with the High Capacity cDNA Reverse Transcription Kit, so expressed TCRB transcripts were sequenced. Deep immunoSEQ sequencing was performed on naive, central memory and regulatory T cell samples, with an average of around 3.5 million total reads per sample. Sorted cells were lysed in RLT buffer, and RNA was extracted using DNase-treated RNeasy Micro or Mini kits according to cell number. To prevent cross-contamination, each cell subset was processed individually, whereas patient and healthy donor samples were processed jointly. TCRB sequences were amplified from cDNA with the immunoSEQ multiplex PCR, producing 87-bp fragments spanning the CDR3 region. Sequencing of the amplicons was done on the Illumina HiSeq platform. In the authors' own workflow: PCR bias was corrected computationally using synthetic template baselines, and reads within Hamming distance 2 were collapsed, with unmergeable singletons discarded. Reads were aligned to IMGT to assign V, D and J genes, CDR3 length, and insertions or deletions at six rearrangement sites. Clonotype counts were normalized to sorted cell number within each subset before computing true diversity and Gini coefficients with the tcR R package. The overlap coefficient, calculated on TCRB nucleotide sequences, was used to measure repertoire sharing. As a proxy for the pre-selection repertoire, out-of-frame TCRB sequences from naive cells were analyzed. The table comes from immuneACCESS by way of TCRdb, which keeps in-frame sequences with V and J called. Part of the clones is missing from these tables; in studies checked, under half for an unresolved V gene and the rest for unknown reasons. V and J calls and clone size come straight from that table; D and trimming were deduced from the DNA. Recorded for this sample are about 360,000 clones; approximately 12% of them occurred a single time. The top ten clones comprise approximately 0.015% of the sample.

Each donor gave one peripheral blood draw, roughly 110 mL on average, collected into heparinised tubes. A BD FACSAria II was used to sort naive, central memory, regulatory and stem cell-like memory CD4+ T cells with a panel that included CD45RO, CCR7, CD25, CD127, CD95 and CD27. A purity above 98% was achieved for all sorted populations. PBMCs were separated immediately by Lymphoprep density gradient centrifugation and were stained directly, without being cultured. So that batch effects would be minimized, each experiment stained and sorted samples in pairs, pairing one healthy donor with one patient. Sequencing was performed on naive CD4+ T cells from blood. According to the study, the label for this sample's cell subset or site signals: true naive CD4+ T cells. The sequence was collected from a man between 18 and 35 years old in good health.

The nucleotide sequence is TGTGCCAGCTCACCGGGGGACAGAAGGGCGGTTTTCTTC. This is translated as CASSPGDRRAVFF. The receptor chain draws on TRBV18 and TRBJ2-1, with 7 middle bases fitting TRBD1. Unmatched junction bases come to 12, with V trimmed by 3 bases and J by 16 bases. Per the germline V gene, KGHSH is the CDR1 and LQKENI is the CDR2. CDR3 length: 13 amino acids, cysteine to phenylalanine. Only the CDR3 DNA is retained, 39 bases long and in frame from the first base.